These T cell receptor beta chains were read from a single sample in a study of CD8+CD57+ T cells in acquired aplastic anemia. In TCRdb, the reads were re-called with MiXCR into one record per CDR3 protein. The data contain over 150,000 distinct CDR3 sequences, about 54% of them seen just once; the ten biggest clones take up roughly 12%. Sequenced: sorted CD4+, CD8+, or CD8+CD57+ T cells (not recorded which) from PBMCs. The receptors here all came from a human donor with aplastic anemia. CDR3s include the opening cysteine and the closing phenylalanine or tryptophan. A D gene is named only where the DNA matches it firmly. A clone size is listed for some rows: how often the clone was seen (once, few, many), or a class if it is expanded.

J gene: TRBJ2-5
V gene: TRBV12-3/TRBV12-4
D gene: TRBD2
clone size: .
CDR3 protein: CASSLWGGGHQETQYF
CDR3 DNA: TGTGCCAGCAGTTTATGGGGCGGGGGACACCAAGAGACCCAGTACTTC

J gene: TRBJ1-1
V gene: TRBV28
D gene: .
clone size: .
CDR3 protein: CASSPLTEMNTEAFF
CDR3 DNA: TGTGCCAGCAGTCCCCTGACGGAGATGAACACTGAAGCTTTCTTT

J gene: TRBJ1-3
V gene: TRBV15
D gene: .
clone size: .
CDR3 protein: CATSRGTRPNTIYF
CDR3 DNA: TGTGCCACCAGCAGAGGGACGAGGCCTAACACCATATATTTT

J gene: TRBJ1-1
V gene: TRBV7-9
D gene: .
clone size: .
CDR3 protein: CASSVHSNTEAFF
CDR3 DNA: TGTGCCAGCAGCGTCCACAGCAACACTGAAGCTTTCTTT

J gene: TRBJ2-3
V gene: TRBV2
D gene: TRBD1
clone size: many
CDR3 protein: CASRENKEGAYTDTQYF
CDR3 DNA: TGTGCCAGCAGGGAGAACAAAGAGGGGGCGTACACAGATACGCAGTATTTT

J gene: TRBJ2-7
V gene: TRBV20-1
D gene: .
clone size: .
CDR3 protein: CSAISGLSYEQYF
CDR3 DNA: TGCAGTGCTATCTCAGGGTTAAGCTACGAGCAGTACTTC

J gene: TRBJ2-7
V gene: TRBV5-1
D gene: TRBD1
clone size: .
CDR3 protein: CASGQDRGPDEQYF
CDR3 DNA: TGCGCCAGCGGCCAGGACAGGGGCCCTGACGAGCAGTACTTC

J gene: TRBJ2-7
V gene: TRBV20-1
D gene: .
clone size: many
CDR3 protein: CSASPPGRHYEQYF
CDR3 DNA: TGCAGTGCTAGCCCCCCCGGGAGACACTACGAGCAGTACTTC

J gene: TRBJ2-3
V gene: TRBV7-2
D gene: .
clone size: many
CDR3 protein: CASSPLRGADTQYF
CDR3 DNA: TGTGCCAGCAGCCCCCTCCGGGGGGCGGATACGCAGTATTTT

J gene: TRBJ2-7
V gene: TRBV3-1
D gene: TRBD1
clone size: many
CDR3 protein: CASSHGTGAYEQYF
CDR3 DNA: TGTGCCAGCAGCCATGGGACAGGGGCCTACGAGCAGTACTTC

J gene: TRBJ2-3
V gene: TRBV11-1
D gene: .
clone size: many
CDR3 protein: CASSLGTSDTQYF
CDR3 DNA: TGTGCCAGCAGCTTGGGGACCTCAGATACGCAGTATTTT

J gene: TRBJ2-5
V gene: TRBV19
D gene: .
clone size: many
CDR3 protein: CASNTGTTVGETQYF
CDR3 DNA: TGTGCCAGTAACACCGGGACCACGGTCGGGGAGACCCAGTACTTC

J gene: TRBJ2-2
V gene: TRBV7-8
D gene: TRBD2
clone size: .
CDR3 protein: CASSSRLAGGSKLFF
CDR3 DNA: TGTGCCAGCAGCTCAAGACTAGCGGGGGGTTCTAAGCTGTTTTTT

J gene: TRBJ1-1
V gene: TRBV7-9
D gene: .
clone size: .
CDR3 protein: CASRLDRGEAFF
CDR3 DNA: TGTGCCAGCAGGCTCGACCGGGGTGAAGCTTTCTTT

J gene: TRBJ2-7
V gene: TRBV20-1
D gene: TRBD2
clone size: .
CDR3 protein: CSASFPETSGYEQYF
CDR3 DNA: TGCAGTGCTAGCTTCCCCGAGACTAGCGGGTACGAGCAGTACTTC

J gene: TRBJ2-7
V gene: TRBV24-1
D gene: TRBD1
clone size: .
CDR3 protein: CATSDPALQGAYEQYF
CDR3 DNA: TGTGCCACCAGTGATCCTGCTCTACAGGGGGCCTACGAGCAGTACTTC

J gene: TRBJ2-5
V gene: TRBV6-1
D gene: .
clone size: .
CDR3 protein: CASSEGRTDLLETQYF
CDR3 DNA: TGTGCCAGCTCTGAAGGAAGGACAGATCTTTTAGAGACCCAGTACTTC

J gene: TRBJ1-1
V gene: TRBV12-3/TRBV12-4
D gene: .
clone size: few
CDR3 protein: CASRFTGAETEAFF
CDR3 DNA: TGTGCCAGCAGGTTTACTGGGGCAGAGACTGAAGCTTTCTTT

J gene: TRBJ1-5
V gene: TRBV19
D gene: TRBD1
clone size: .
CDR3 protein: CASSTVTGEGYSNQPQHF
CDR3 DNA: TGTGCCAGTAGTACCGTGACAGGGGAGGGATATAGCAATCAGCCCCAGCATTTT

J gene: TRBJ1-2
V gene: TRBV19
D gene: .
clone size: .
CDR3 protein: CASSIQGTGYTF
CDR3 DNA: TGTGCCAGTAGTATACAGGGAACTGGCTACACCTTC

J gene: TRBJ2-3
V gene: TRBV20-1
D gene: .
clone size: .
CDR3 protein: CSASGPDTDTQYF
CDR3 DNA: TGCAGTGCTAGCGGTCCTGACACAGATACGCAGTATTTT

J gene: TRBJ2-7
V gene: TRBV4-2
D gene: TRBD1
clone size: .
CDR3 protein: CASSLTGTGIYEQYF
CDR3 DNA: TGTGCCAGCAGCTTGACCGGGACAGGGATCTACGAGCAGTACTTC

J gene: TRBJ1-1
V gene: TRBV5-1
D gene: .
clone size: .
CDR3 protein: CASSPLWGSTEAFF
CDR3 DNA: TGCGCCAGCAGTCCTCTTTGGGGTTCCACTGAAGCTTTCTTT

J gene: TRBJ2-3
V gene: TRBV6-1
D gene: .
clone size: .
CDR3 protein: CASNRGGSPYTDTQYF
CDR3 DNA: TGTGCCAGCAATAGAGGCGGCAGCCCCTACACAGATACGCAGTATTTT

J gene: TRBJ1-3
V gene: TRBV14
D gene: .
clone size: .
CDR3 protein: CASSQDSGNTIYF
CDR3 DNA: TGTGCCAGCAGCCAAGATTCGGGGAACACCATATATTTT

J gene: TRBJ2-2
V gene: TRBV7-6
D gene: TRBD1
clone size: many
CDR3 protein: CASSLVWTGEHGELFF
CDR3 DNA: TGTGCCAGCAGCTTAGTTTGGACAGGGGAGCACGGGGAGCTGTTTTTT

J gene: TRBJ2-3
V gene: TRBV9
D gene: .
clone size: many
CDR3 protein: CASSVYAGHTDTQYF
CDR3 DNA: TGTGCCAGCAGCGTATACGCGGGGCACACAGATACGCAGTATTTT

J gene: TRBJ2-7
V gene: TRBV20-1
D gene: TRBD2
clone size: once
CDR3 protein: CSVPSGSTSGRRWEQYF
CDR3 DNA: TGCAGTGTCCCGTCCGGATCGACTAGCGGGAGACGGTGGGAGCAGTACTTC

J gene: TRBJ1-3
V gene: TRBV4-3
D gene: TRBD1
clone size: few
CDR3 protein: CASSQGKGSGNTIYF
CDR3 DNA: TGCGCCAGCTCACAGGGGAAGGGATCTGGAAACACCATATATTTT

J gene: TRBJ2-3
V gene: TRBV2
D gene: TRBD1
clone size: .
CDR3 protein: CASTRTGLTDTQYF
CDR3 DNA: TGTGCCAGCACACGGACAGGGCTGACAGATACGCAGTATTTT

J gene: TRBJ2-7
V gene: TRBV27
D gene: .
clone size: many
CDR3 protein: CASSFRRVWSEQYF
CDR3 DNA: TGTGCCAGCAGTTTCCGCCGGGTTTGGAGTGAGCAGTACTTC

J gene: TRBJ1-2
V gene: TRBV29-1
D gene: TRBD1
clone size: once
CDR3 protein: CSVETPGGPFYGYTF
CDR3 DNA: TGCAGCGTTGAAACCCCAGGGGGCCCATTCTATGGCTACACCTTC

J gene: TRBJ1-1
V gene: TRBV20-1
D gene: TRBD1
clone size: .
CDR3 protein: CSARDHRGDTEAFF
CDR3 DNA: TGCAGTGCTAGAGATCACAGGGGGGACACTGAAGCTTTCTTT

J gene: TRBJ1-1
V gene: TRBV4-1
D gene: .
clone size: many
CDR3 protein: CASSQEGPNTEAFF
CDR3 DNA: TGCGCCAGCAGCCAAGAGGGACCGAACACTGAAGCTTTCTTT

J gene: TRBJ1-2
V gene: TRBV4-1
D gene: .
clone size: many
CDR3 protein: CASSPRAGYYGYTF
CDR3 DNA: TGCGCCAGCAGCCCGCGTGCGGGGTACTATGGCTACACCTTC

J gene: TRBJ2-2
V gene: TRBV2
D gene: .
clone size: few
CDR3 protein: CASSVGELFF
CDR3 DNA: TGTGCCAGCAGTGTCGGGGAGCTGTTTTTT

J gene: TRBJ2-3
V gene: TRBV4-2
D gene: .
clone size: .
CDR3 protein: CASSQELATTDTQYF
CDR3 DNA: TGTGCCAGCAGCCAAGAGCTGGCTACCACAGATACGCAGTATTTT

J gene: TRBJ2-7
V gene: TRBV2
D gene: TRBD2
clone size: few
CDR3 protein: CASMGGTSGFRQYF
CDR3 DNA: TGTGCCAGCATGGGAGGGACTAGCGGGTTCCGGCAGTACTTC

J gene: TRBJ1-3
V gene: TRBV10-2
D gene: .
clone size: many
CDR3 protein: CASSEGVTEGIRNTIYF
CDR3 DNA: TGCGCCAGCAGTGAGGGGGTAACGGAAGGTATTAGGAACACCATATATTTT

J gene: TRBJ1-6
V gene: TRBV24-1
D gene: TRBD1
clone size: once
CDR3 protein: CAPEGDSYNSPLHF
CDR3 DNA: TGTGCCCCAGAGGGGGACAGCTATAATTCACCCCTCCACTTT